This entry lists 10 T cell receptor beta chains sequenced from one sample in a study of PD-L1 blockade in urothelial cancer. Time point in this sample: peripheral blood 6 weeks after treatment start. Clones were read by immunoSEQ multiplex PCR, and TCRdb kept only the in-frame ones, dropping some. The sample has approximately 38,000 clones, approximately 86% seen once. This specimen was PBMCs, taken around atezolizumab (anti-PD-L1) treatment. The origin of the receptors is a man aged 55 to 70 with urothelial cancer.

V is TRBV5-6 and J is TRBJ2-7; weak D call: TRBD1 (6 bases). The CDR3 extends over 16 amino acids. Deletions cut 1 base from V and 1 base from J, with 15 bases between. Germline CDR1 is SGHDT and CDR2 is YYEEEE. The CDR3 nucleotides are TGTGCCAGCAGCTTGCCGGGGACACAAGTTTCCTACGAGCAGTACTTC. Its translation is CASSLPGTQVSYEQYF. Supplemented by reference TRBV5-6 and TRBJ2-7, the full variable domain reads DAGVTQSPTHLIKTRGQQVTLRCSPKSGHDTVSWYQQALGQGPQFIFQYYEEEERQRGNFPDRFSGHQFPNYSSELNVNALLLGDSALYLCASSLPGTQVSYEQYFGPGTRLTVT.

This clone was recorded only once. The rearrangement links TRBV27 to TRBJ2-1; 10 bases match TRBD2. CDR3 length: 11 residues. V lost 6 bases and J lost 15; bases outside the gene matches: 5. Germline CDR1 and CDR2: MNHEY and SMNVEV (reference sequence). CDR3 in amino acids: CASRGTSVWFF. The CDR3 DNA reads as TGTGCCAGCAGGGGGACTAGCGTGTGGTTCTTC.

This clone has only one observation. The chain is built from TRBV12-5 and TRBJ2-2; no clear D gene. Germline V gene lookup returns CDR1 LGHNT and CDR2 FRNRAP. V shed 1 base and J shed 1 base, with 4 bases lying between them. The CDR3 length is 14 residues. Here the CDR3 DNA reads TGTGCTAGTGGTTTGGGACAGAACACCGGGGAGCTGTTTTTT. Protein product: CASGLGQNTGELFF.

CDR3 nucleotide sequence: TGTGCCTGGAGTGAGGGACACCAATCCTACGAGCAGTACTTC. Protein sequence: CAWSEGHQSYEQYF. This chain connects TRBV30 to TRBJ2-7; a weak D match, TRBD1 (6 bases). This CDR3 contains 14 residues. Between the trimmed V and J ends, which lost 1 base and 1 base, there was a span of 11 bases. Germline V lookup: CDR1 GTSNPN, CDR2 SVGIG (reference sequence). The full variable domain, with the rest looked up from reference TRBV30 and TRBJ2-7, is SQTIHQWPATLVQPVGSPLSLECTVEGTSNPNLYWYRQAAGRGLQLLFYSVGIGQISSEVPQNLSASRPQDRQFILSSKKLLLSDSGFYLCAWSEGHQSYEQYFGPGTRLTVT.

This rearrangement joins TRBV28 to TRBJ2-7, with 11 bases aligning to TRBD1. CDR1 and CDR2 from the germline V gene are MDHEN and SYDVKM. Trimming at V came to 6 bases and at J to 5 bases, leaving 3 bases not matched to a gene. The CDR3 runs to 13 residues. The DNA for the CDR3 is TGTGCCAGCAGCCGGACAGGGGGCAACGAGCAGTACTTC. Protein: CASSRTGGNEQYF.

The chain joins TRBV6-6 to TRBJ1-2, with D maybe TRBD1 (5 bases). Germline V CDR1 and CDR2: MNHNY, SVGAGI (reference sequence). V was cut by 6 bases and J by 8 bases, with 19 bases left in between. CDR3 length: 14 residues. The CDR3 DNA sequence: TGTGCCAGCAGACCCAAACTGGACACCGTCGGCTACACCTTC. Protein sequence: CASRPKLDTVGYTF.

The chain couples TRBV18 to TRBJ2-2, with D perhaps TRBD2 (5 bases). The CDR3 has 16 amino acids. V lost 3 bases, J lost 4 bases, and 15 bases lay in between. Germline CDR1 reads KGHSH; CDR2 reads LQKENI. The CDR3 bases are TGTGCCAGCTCACCCCAGAGGGCCCCCACCACCGGGGAGCTGTTTTTT. Protein sequence: CASSPQRAPTTGELFF. The full variable domain, rest sourced from reference TRBV18 and TRBJ2-2, is NAGVMQNPRHLVRRRGQEARLRCSPMKGHSHVYWYRQLPEEGLKFMVYLQKENIIDESGMPKERFSAEFPKEGPSILRIQQVVRGDSAAYFCASSPQRAPTTGELFFGEGSRLTVL.

This rearrangement joins TRBV6-6 to TRBJ1-5, with 7 bases fitting TRBD1. The CDR3 sequence is 13 residues long. J lost 4 bases, V lost 6 bases, and 3 bases had no gene match. CDR1 and CDR2 (germline): MNHNY, SVGAGI (reference sequence). The CDR3 region has the DNA TGTGCCAGCAGCCACAGGGGAAATCAGCCCCAGCATTTT. It specifies CASSHRGNQPQHF.

The J gene is TRBJ1-2, the V gene TRBV4-1; D might be TRBD1 (5 bases). This CDR3 comprises 13 residues. Trimming shortened V by 2 bases and J by 3 bases, and 7 bases separated the two germline ends. Germline V gene lookup returns CDR1 MGHRA and CDR2 YSYEKL. CDR3 nucleotides: TGCGCCAGCAGCCAACAAGGGGACTATGGCTACACCTTC. Protein: CASSQQGDYGYTF.

The CDR3 nucleotides are TGTGCCAGCTCACCACCCGGTAGCTCTGGAAACACCATATATTTT. Its protein is CASSPPGSSGNTIYF. The rearrangement links TRBV18 to TRBJ1-3; no firm D call. V gave up 0 bases and J gave up 0 bases, with 6 bases separating them. Germline V gene sequence: CDR1 KGHSH, CDR2 LQKENI. The CDR3 is made up of 15 amino acids.